The clone carrying this T cell receptor beta chain was seen ten or more times. Its antigen remains unknown. The length of the CDR3 is 13 residues. CDR1 and CDR2 (germline): SQVTM, ANQGSEA. With 6 bases removed from V and 0 bases from J, the gap between germline ends came to 9 bases. The sequenced template was cDNA made from the entire isolated RNA. Assay: immunoSEQ multiplex PCR; the TCRdb copy retains only in-frame clones and omits some. This table holds about 150,000 clones, about 8.1% found once. This sample stems from a study of beta chain features in type 1 diabetes. Study-wide results and limits: Type 1 diabetes patients showed fewer insertions and more deletions at VDJ junctions.

The sequencing input was central memory CD4+ T cells from blood. The chain recombines TRBV29-1 with TRBJ2-4; D gene ambiguous. The receptor's source is a man between 18 and 35 years old in good health. The DNA for the CDR3 is TGCAGCGTGACCCAGGTAGCCAAAAACATTCAGTACTTC. It codes for CSVTQVAKNIQYF.